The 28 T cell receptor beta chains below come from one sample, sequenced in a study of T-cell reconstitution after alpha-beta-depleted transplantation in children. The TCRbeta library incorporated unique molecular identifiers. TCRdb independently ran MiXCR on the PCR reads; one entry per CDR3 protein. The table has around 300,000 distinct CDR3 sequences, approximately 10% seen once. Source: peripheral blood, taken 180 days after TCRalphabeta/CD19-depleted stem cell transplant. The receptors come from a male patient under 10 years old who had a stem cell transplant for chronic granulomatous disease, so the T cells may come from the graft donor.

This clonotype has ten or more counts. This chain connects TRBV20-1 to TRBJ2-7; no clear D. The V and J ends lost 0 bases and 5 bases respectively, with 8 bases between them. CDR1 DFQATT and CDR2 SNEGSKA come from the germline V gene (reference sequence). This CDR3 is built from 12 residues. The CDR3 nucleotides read TGCAGTGCTAGAGAACTGAATGACGAGCAGTACTTC. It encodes CSARELNDEQYF.

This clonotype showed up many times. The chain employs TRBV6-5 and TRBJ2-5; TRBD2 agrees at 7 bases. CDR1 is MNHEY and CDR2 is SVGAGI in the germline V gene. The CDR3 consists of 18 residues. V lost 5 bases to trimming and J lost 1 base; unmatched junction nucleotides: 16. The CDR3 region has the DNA TGTGCCAGCAGTCCCGCAAGTCCGCCTAGCGGCCGCCAAGAGACCCAGTACTTC. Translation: CASSPASPPSGRQETQYF.

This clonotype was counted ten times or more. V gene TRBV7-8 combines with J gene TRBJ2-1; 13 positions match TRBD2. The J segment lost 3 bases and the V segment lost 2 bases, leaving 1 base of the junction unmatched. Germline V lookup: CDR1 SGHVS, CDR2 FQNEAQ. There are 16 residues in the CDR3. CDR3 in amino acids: CASSLRTSGGYNEQFF. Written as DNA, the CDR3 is TGTGCCAGCAGCTTAAGGACTAGCGGGGGCTACAATGAGCAGTTCTTC.

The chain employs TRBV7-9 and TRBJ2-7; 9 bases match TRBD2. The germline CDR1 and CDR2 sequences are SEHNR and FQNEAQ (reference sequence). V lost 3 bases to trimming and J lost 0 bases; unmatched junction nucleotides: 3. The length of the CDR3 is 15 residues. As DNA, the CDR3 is TGTGCCAGCAGCTTTCTAGCGGGGTTCTCCTACGAGCAGTACTTC. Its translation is CASSFLAGFSYEQYF.

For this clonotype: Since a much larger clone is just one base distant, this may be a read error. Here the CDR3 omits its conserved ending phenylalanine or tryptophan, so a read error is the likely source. This CDR3 is CASSAGGHGYTL. The CDR3 nucleotides read TGTGCCAGCAGTGCAGGGGGACATGGCTACACCTTA. The gene calls are TRBV28 and TRBJ1-2, with 7 bases identical to TRBD1. Germline assignment: CDR1 MDHEN and CDR2 SYDVKM. The junction had 3 bases not matched to a gene; V was cut back by 5 bases and J by 6 bases. This CDR3 is 12 amino acids long.

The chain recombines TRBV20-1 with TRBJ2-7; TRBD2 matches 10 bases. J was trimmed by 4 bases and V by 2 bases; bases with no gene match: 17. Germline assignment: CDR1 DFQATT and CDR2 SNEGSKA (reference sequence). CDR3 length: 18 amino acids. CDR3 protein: CSARPTTERGGPEYEQYF. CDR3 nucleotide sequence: TGCAGTGCTAGACCCACCACCGAGCGGGGGGGCCCGGAATACGAGCAGTACTTC.

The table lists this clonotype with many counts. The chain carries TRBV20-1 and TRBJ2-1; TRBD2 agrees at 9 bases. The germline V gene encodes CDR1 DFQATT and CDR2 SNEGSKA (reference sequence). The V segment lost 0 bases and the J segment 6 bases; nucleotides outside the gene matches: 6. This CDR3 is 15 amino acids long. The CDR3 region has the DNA TGCAGTGCTAGAGAAAGCCTAGCGGGACTCAATGAGCAGTTCTTC. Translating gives CSARESLAGLNEQFF.

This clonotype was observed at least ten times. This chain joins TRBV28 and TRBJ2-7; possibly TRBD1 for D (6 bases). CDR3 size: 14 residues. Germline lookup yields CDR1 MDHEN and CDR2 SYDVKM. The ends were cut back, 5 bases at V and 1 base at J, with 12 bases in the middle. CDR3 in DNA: TGTGCCAGCAGTGAACAGGGTGATTCCTACGAGCAGTACTTC. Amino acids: CASSEQGDSYEQYF.

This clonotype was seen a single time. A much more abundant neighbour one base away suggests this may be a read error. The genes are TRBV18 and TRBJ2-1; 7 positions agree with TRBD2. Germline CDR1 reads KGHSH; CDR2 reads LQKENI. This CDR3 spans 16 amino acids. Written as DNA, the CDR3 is TGTGCCAGCTCACCGCAACTAGCGACCTCCTACAATGAGCTGTTCTTC. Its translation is CASSPQLATSYNELFF. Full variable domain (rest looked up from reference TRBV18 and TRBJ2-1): NAGVMQNPRHLVRRRGQEARLRCSPMKGHSHVYWYRQLPEEGLKFMVYLQKENIIDESGMPKERFSAEFPKEGPSILRIQQVVRGDSAAYFCASSPQLATSYNELFFGPGTRLTVL.

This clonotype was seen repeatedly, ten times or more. The CDR3 DNA follows: TGTGCCAGCAGCTTCAACCGGGCAGATACGCAGTATTTT. Translating gives CASSFNRADTQYF. The V call is TRBV12-3 or TRBV12-4, the J call TRBJ2-3; D is ambiguous. V was cut by 6 bases and J by 4 bases, with 11 bases left in between. The CDR3 covers 13 residues.

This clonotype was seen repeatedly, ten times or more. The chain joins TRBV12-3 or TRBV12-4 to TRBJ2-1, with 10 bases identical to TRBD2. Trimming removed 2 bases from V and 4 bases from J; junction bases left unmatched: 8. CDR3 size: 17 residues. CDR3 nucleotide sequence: TGTGCCAGCAGTTTATGGTCTTGGACTAGCGGATACAATGAGCAGTTCTTC. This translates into CASSLWSWTSGYNEQFF.

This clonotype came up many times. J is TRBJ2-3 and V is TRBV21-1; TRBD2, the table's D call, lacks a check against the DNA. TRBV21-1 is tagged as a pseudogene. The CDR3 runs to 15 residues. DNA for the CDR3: TGTGCCAGCAGCAAGGGGACTAGCAGACTGCGGACGCAGTATTTT. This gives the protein CASSKGTSRLRTQYF.

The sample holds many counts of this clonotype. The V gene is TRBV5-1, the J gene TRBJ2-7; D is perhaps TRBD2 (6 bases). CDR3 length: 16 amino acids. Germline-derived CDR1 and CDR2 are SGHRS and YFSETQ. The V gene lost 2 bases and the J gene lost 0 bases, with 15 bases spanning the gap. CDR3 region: CASSFLGTGVSYEQYF. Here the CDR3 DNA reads TGCGCCAGCAGCTTTCTCGGGACGGGGGTCTCCTACGAGCAGTACTTC.

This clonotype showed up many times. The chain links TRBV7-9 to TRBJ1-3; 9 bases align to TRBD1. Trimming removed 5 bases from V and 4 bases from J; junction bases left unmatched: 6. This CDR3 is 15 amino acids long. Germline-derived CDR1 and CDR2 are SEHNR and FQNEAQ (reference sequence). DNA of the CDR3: TGTGCCAGCAGCGCCACAGGGGGCTCGGGAAACACCATATATTTT. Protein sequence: CASSATGGSGNTIYF.

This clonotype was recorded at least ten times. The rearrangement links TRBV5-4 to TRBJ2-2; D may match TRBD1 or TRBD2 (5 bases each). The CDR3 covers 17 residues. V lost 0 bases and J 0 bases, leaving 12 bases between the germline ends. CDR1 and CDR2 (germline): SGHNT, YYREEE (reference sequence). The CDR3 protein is CASSLDRDGPNTGELFF. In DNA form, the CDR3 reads TGTGCCAGCAGCTTGGATAGGGACGGACCGAACACCGGGGAGCTGTTTTTT.

The CDR3 here is CASSSPKGDEQFF. The DNA of the CDR3 is TGTGCCAGCAGCTCACCAAAAGGGGATGAGCAGTTCTTC. The J gene is TRBJ2-1, the V gene TRBV11-3; D is perhaps TRBD1 (5 bases). The CDR3 loop spans 13 amino acids. Trimming left V 4 bases short and J 8 bases short, with 12 bases between. The germline gives CDR1 SGHNT, CDR2 YENEEA.

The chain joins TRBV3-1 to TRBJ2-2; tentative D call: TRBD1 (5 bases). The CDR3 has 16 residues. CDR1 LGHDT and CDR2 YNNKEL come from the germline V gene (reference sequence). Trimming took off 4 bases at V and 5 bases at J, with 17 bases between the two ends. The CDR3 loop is CASSPRTPGWTGELFF. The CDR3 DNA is TGTGCCAGCAGCCCTCGGACCCCAGGGTGGACCGGGGAGCTGTTTTTT.

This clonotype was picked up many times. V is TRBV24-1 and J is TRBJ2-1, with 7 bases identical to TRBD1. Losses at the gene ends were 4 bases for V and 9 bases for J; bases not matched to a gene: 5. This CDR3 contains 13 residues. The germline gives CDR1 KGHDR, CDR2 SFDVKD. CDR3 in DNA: TGTGCCACCAGTGACCAGGGGGTGAGTGAGCAGTTCTTC. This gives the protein CATSDQGVSEQFF.

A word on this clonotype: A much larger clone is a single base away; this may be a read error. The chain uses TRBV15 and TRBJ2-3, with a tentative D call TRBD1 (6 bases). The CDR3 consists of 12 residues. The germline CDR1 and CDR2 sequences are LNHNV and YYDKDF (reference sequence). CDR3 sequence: CVARTGTDTQYF. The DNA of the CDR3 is TGTGTCGCCAGGACAGGCACAGATACGCAGTATTTT.

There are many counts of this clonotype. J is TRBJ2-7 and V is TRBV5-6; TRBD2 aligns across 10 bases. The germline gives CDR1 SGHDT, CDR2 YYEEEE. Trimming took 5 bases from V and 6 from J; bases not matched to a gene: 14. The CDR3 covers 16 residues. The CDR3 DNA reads TGTGCCAGCAGGTTTCCTAGCGGGAGCTTACTCTGCGAGCAGTACTTC. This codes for CASRFPSGSLLCEQYF.

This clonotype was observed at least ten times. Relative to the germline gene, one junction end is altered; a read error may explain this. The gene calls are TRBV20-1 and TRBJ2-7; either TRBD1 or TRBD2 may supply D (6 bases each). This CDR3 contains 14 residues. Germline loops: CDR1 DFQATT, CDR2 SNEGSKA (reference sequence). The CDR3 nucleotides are TGCAGTGCGAGAGGGGACACCCGCGGGAAGGAGCAGTACTTC. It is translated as CSARGDTRGKEQYF.

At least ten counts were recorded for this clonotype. This CDR3 reads CASSSTSGNPGGTDTQYF. CDR3 DNA: TGTGCCAGCAGTTCAACTAGCGGAAACCCGGGTGGCACAGATACGCAGTATTTT. This chain connects TRBV28 to TRBJ2-3; TRBD2 matches at 8 bases. The CDR3 runs 18 residues. V shed 4 bases and J 1 base; nucleotides not matched to a gene: 13. The germline V gene has CDR1 MDHEN and CDR2 SYDVKM.

In DNA form, the CDR3 reads TGTGCCAGCTCACTACAAATTGGTCAAGAGACCCAGTACTTC. Its translation: CASSLQIGQETQYF. The rearrangement joins TRBV18 to TRBJ2-5; no definite D call. V was trimmed by 4 bases and J by 2 bases, leaving 11 bases between them. The CDR3 spans 14 residues. Germline values: CDR1 KGHSH, CDR2 LQKENI.

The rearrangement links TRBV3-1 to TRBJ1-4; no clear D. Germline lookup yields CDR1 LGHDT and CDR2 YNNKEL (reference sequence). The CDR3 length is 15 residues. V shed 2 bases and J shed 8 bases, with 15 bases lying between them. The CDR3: CASSQRGVISEKLFF. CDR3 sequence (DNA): TGTGCCAGCAGCCAACGGGGTGTGATATCCGAAAAACTGTTTTTT.

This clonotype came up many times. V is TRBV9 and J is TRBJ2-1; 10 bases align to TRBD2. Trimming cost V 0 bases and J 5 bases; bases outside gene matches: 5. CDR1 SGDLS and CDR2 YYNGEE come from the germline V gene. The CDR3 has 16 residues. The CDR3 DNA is TGTGCCAGCAGCGTAGGATCAGCGGGAGGGAACAATGAGCAGTTCTTC. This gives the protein CASSVGSAGGNNEQFF.

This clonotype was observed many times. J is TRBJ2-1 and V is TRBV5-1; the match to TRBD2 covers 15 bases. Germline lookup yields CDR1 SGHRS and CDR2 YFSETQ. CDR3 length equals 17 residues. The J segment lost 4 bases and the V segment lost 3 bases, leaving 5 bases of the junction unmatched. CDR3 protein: CASSSGLAGGQYNEQFF. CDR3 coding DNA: TGCGCCAGCAGCTCGGGACTAGCGGGAGGCCAGTACAATGAGCAGTTCTTC.

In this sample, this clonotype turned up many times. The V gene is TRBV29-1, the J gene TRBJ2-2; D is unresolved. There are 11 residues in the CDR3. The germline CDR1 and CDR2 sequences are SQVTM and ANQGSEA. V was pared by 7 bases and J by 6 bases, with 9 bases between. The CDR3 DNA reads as TGCAGCGCTTCGGTTGCCGGGGAGCTGTTTTTT. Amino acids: CSASVAGELFF.

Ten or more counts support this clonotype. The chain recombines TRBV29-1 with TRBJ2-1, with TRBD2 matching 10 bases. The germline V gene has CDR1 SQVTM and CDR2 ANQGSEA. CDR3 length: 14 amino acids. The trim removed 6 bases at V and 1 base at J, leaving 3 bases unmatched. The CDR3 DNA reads TGCAGCGTCTCAGCGGGAGGGTCCTACAATGAGCAGTTCTTC. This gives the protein CSVSAGGSYNEQFF.